A selection of T cell receptor beta chains follows, all from one sample in a study of T cell responses to AZD1222 COVID-19 vaccine. Assay: immunoSEQ multiplex PCR; the TCRdb copy retains only in-frame clones and omits some. This sample has roughly 120,000 clones, with 90% to 95% found just once. Sequencing was performed on peripheral blood, taken on day 0 of AZD1222 vaccination. The receptors come from an adult in good health. CDR3s include the opening cysteine and the closing phenylalanine or tryptophan. D genes are given only for firm matches. The size field is filled for only some rows; it gives once, few, many or a size class.

cdr3_length j_call clone_size v_call d_call cdr3_nt cdr3_aa
13 TRBJ1-4 NA TRBV7-3 TRBD1 TGTGCCAGCAGTTCAGACAGGGGTGGAAAACTGTTTTTT CASSSDRGGKLFF
14 TRBJ1-4 NA TRBV5-1 NA TGCGCCAGCAGCCAGGCGGGCATCGAGGAAAAACTGTTTTTT CASSQAGIEEKLFF
12 TRBJ1-5 NA TRBV6-5 NA TGTGCCAGCAGTAAGCCAAATCAGCCCCAGCATTTT CASSKPNQPQHF
14 TRBJ2-2 few TRBV7-9 NA TGTGCCAGCAGCCCCCCCGGGGTGCCCGGGGAGCTGTTTTTT CASSPPGVPGELFF
14 TRBJ2-6 NA TRBV10-3 NA TGTGCCATCAGTGAGTCTCCTGGGGCCAACGTCCTGACTTTC CAISESPGANVLTF
14 TRBJ1-5 NA TRBV7-9 NA TGTGCCAGCAGCTTAGAGTACCGGGCTCAGCCCCAGCATTTT CASSLEYRAQPQHF
15 TRBJ2-3 NA TRBV6-5 TRBD2 TGTGCCAGCAGTAAACTAGCGGGAGGGACAGATACGCAGTATTTT CASSKLAGGTDTQYF
11 TRBJ2-5 NA TRBV10-3 NA TGTGCCATCGCGACAGGAGAGACCCAGTACTTC CAIATGETQYF
16 TRBJ1-4 NA TRBV5-4 TRBD1 TGTGCCAGCAGCTTGCGTACAGGGGGAATGGAGGAAAAACTGTTTTTT CASSLRTGGMEEKLFF
18 TRBJ2-2 NA TRBV3-1/TRBV3-2 TRBD2 TGTGCCAGCAGCCAAGGAGGACTAGCGGAAGGGTACACCGGGGAGCTGTTTTTT CASSQGGLAEGYTGELFF
14 TRBJ2-3 NA TRBV6-4 TRBD2 TGTGCCAGCAGTGAGGGAGGGGACACAGATACGCAGTATTTT CASSEGGDTDTQYF
11 TRBJ2-5 NA TRBV2 NA TGTGCCAGCAGGGGGGAAGAGACCCAGTACTTC CASRGEETQYF
11 TRBJ1-2 NA TRBV9 NA TGTGCCAGCAGCCAGGGCCCGAGGTACACCTTC CASSQGPRYTF
15 TRBJ2-7 few TRBV28 TRBD2 TGTGCCAGCAGTACCCACGGCGGGGGGAGCCACGAGCAGTACTTC CASSTHGGGSHEQYF
10 TRBJ2-7 NA TRBV6-2/TRBV6-3 NA TGTGCCAGCAGCTTCTACGAGCAGTACTTC CASSFYEQYF
16 TRBJ1-2 NA TRBV4-1 TRBD1 TGCGCCAGCAGCCAACTACAGGGGGGCGCCCTTCGGGGCTACACCTTC CASSQLQGGALRGYTF
15 TRBJ1-5 NA TRBV7-8 TRBD1 TGTGCCAGCAGTTCGGACAGGGCGATGATTCAGCCCCAGCATTTT CASSSDRAMIQPQHF
15 TRBJ2-1 NA TRBV28 TRBD2 TGTGCCAGCAGTTTATGGACTAGCGGTTACAATGAGCAGTTCTTC CASSLWTSGYNEQFF
14 TRBJ1-5 NA TRBV19 NA TGTGCCAGTAGTATACGGGCGGGTAATCAGCCCCAGCATTTT CASSIRAGNQPQHF
11 TRBJ2-5 NA TRBV5-1 NA TGCGCCAGCAGCGTCGAAGAGACCCAGTACTTC CASSVEETQYF
16 TRBJ2-3 NA TRBV4-1 TRBD1 TGCGCCAGCAGCCAACCCTCCCGGGACAGAAGAGATACGCAGTATTTT CASSQPSRDRRDTQYF
15 TRBJ1-4 NA TRBV5-6 TRBD1 TGTGCCAGCAGCTTGCCCGGGACAGGGCATGAAAAACTGTTTTTT CASSLPGTGHEKLFF
14 TRBJ2-1 NA TRBV27 NA TGTGCCAGCTCCCACTCCCACCCCGACAATGAGCAGTTCTTC CASSHSHPDNEQFF
14 TRBJ1-1 NA TRBV10-1 TRBD1 TGCGCCAGCAGTGACCTTGGGACAGCTACTGAAGCTTTCTTT CASSDLGTATEAFF
15 TRBJ1-1 NA TRBV5-1 NA TGCGCCAGCAGCTTGGAATTGGCTTCCTACACTGAAGCTTTCTTT CASSLELASYTEAFF
15 TRBJ2-6 NA TRBV9 NA TGTGCCAGCAGTATGTGGGGGACTGGGGCCAACGTCCTGACTTTC CASSMWGTGANVLTF
16 TRBJ1-3 NA TRBV4-1 NA TGCGCCAGCAGCCAGTGGGGCACAGGGTTCGGAAACACCATATATTTT CASSQWGTGFGNTIYF
13 TRBJ1-5 NA TRBV12-3/TRBV12-4 NA TGTGCCAGCAGTTTTGCAGGGCAACAGCCCCAGCATTTT CASSFAGQQPQHF
14 TRBJ2-7 NA TRBV28 TRBD2 TGTGCCAGCAGCCCGGGACTAGGAGGCTACGAGCAGTACTTC CASSPGLGGYEQYF